This TCR beta chain was captured by sequencing in a study of ipilimumab plus nivolumab after autologous stem cell transplantation. Study details: Patients received a median of about five ipilimumab and roughly 8 nivolumab doses.

Measured with immunoSEQ multiplex PCR; TCRdb has only the in-frame clones, and not every one. The sample lists 77,000 or so clones; 65% to 85% were seen once. Checkpoint therapy with ipilimumab 1 mg/kg began 14 to 28 days after transplant. Through week 26, nivolumab 3 mg/kg IV was given weeks 1, 4, 7, 10, then biweekly. This CDR3 is 15 amino acids long. Losses at the gene ends were 1 base for V and 6 bases for J; bases not matched to a gene: 6. CDR1 and CDR2 (germline): WNHNN, SYGVQD (reference sequence). This chain uses TRBV10-1 with TRBJ2-5; 9 bases fit TRBD2. The source of this sequence is a male donor with diffuse large B-cell lymphoma. This specimen was PBMCs, taken in a trial of ipilimumab plus nivolumab as post-transplant consolidation. The CDR3 sequence: CASSEWRGGPKTQYF. The DNA of the CDR3 is TGCGCCAGCAGTGAGTGGCGGGGGGGGCCGAAGACCCAGTACTTC.